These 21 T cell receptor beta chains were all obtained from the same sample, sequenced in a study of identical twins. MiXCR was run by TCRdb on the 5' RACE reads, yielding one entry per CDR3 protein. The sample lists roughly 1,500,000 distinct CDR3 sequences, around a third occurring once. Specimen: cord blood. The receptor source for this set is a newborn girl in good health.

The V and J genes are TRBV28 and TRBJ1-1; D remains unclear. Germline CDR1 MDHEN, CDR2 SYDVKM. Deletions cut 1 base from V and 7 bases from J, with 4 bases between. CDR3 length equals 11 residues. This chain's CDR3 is CASSLSSEAFF. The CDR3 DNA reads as TGTGCCAGCAGTTTATCAAGTGAAGCTTTCTTT. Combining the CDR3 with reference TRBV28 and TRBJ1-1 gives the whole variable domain DVKVTQSSRYLVKRTGEKVFLECVQDMDHENMFWYRQDPGLGLRLIYFSYDVKMKEKGDIPEGYSVSREKKERFSLILESASTNQTSMYLCASSLSSEAFFGQGTRLTVV.

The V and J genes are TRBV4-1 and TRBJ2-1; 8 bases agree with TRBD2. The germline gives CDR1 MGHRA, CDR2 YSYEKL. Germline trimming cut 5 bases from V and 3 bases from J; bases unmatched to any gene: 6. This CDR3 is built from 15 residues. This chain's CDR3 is CASSDGLASYNEQFF. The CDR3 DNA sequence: TGCGCCAGCAGCGATGGACTAGCCAGCTACAATGAGCAGTTCTTC.

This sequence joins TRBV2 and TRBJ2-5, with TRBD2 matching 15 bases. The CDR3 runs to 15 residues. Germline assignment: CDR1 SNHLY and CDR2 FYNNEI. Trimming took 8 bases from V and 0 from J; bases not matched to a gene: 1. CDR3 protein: CASGTSGGNQETQYF. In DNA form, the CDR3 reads TGTGCCAGCGGGACTAGCGGGGGGAACCAAGAGACCCAGTACTTC.

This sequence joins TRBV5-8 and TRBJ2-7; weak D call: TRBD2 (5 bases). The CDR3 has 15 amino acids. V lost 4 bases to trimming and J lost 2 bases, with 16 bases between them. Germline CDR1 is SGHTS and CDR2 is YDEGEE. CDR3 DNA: TGTGCCAGCAGCGCGCGGGTCAGACGAACCTACGAGCAGTACTTC. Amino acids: CASSARVRRTYEQYF.

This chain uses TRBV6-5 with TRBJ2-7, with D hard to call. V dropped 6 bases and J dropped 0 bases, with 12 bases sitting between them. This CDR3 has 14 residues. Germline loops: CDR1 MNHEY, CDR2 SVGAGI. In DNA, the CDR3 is TGTGCCAGCAGGGAGCCTTTTAGCTCCTACGAGCAGTACTTC. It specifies CASREPFSSYEQYF.

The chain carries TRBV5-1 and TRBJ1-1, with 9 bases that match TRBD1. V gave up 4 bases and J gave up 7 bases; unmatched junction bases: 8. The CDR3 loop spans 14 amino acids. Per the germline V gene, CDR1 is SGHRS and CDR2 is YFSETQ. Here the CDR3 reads CASSRTDRGGEAFF. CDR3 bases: TGCGCCAGCAGCCGGACGGACAGGGGAGGTGAAGCTTTCTTT.

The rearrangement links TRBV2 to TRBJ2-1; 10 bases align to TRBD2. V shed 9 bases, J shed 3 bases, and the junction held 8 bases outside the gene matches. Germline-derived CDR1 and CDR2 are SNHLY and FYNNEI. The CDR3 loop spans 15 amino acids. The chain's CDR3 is CASTIASGSYNEQFF. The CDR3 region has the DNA TGTGCCAGTACAATCGCTAGCGGGAGCTACAATGAGCAGTTCTTC. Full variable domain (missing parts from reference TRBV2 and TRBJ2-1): EPEVTQTPSHQVTQMGQEVILRCVPISNHLYFYWYRQILGQKVEFLVSFYNNEISEKSEIFDDQFSVERPDGSNFTLKIRSTKLEDSAMYFCASTIASGSYNEQFFGPGTRLTVL.

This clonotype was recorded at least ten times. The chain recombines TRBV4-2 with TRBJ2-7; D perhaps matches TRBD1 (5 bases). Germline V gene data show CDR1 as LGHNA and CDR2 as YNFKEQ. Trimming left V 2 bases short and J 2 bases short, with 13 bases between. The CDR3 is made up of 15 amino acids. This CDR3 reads CASSQNPGHPYEQYF. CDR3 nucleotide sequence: TGTGCCAGCAGCCAAAACCCAGGACACCCCTACGAGCAGTACTTC.

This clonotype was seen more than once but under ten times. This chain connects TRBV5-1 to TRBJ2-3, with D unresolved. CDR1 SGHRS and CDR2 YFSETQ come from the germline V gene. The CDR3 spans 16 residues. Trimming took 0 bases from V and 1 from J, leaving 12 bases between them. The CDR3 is CASSLGSLARTDTQYF. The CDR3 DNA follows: TGCGCCAGCAGCTTGGGGAGTCTGGCTCGCACAGATACGCAGTATTTT.

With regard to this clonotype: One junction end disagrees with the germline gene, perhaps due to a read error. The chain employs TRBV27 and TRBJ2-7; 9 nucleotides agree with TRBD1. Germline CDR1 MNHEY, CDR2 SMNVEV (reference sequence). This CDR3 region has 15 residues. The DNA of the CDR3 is TGTGCCGGCAGTTTGGGGACAGGGAACTCCTACGAGCAGTACTTC. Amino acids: CAGSLGTGNSYEQYF.

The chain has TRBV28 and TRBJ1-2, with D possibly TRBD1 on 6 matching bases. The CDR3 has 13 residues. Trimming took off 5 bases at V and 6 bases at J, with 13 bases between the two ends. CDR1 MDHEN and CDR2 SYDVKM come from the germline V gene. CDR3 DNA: TGTGCCAGCAGTCGCATTCAGGGGAATGGCTACACCTTC. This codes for CASSRIQGNGYTF.

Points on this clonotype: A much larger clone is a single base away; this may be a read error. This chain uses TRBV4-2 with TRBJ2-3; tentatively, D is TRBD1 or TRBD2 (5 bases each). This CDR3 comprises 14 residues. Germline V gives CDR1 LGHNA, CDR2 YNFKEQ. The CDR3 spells CAGSQGAQQDTQYF. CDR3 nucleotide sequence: TGTGCCGGCAGCCAGGGAGCACAGCAAGATACGCAGTATTTT.

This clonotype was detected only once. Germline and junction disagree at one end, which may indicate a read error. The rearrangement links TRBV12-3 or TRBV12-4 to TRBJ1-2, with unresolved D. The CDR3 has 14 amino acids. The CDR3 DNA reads TGTGCCAGCAGCCTAAAAGGACGGGCCTATGACTACACCTTC. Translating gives CASSLKGRAYDYTF.

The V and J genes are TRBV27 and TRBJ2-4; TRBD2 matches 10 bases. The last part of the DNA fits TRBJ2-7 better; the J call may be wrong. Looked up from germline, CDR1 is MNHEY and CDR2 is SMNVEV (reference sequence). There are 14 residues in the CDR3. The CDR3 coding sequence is TGTGCCAGCAGTCGAGCGGGAGGGCCCAACGAGCAGTACTTC. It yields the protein CASSRAGGPNEQYF.

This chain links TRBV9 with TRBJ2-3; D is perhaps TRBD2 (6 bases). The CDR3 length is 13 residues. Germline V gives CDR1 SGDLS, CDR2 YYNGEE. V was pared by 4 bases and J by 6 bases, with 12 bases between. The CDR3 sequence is CASSPRGDDTQYF. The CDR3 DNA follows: TGTGCCAGCAGCCCGCGGGGTGACGATACGCAGTATTTT.

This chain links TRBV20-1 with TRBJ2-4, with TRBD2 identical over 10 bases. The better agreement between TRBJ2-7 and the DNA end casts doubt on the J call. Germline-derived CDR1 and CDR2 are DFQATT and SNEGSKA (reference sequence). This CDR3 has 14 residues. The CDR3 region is CSASPSSGSNEQYF. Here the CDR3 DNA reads TGCAGTGCTAGCCCCTCTAGCGGGAGTAACGAGCAGTACTTC.

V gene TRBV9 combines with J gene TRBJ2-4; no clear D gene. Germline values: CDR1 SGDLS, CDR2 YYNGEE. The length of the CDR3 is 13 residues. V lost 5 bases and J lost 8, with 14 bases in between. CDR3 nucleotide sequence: TGTGCCAGCAGTGTGGCTCTCGAGGACATTCAGTACTTC. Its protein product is CASSVALEDIQYF.

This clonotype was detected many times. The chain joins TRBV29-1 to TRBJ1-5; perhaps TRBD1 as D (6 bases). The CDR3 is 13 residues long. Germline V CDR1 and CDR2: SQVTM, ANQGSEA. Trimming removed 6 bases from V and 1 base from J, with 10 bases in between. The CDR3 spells CSVQGESNQPQHF. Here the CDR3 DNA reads TGCAGCGTACAGGGTGAAAGCAATCAGCCCCAGCATTTT. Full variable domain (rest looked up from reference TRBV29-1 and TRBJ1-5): SAVISQKPSRDICQRGTSLTIQCQVDSQVTMMFWYRQQPGQSLTLIATANQGSEATYESGFVIDKFPISRPNLTFSTLTVSNMSPEDSSIYLCSVQGESNQPQHFGDGTRLSIL.

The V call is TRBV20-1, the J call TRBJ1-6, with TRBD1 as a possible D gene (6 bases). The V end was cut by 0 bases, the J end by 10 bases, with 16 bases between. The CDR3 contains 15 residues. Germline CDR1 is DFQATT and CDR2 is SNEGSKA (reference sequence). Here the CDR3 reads CSARDLGATTSPLHF. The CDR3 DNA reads TGCAGTGCTAGAGATTTGGGGGCAACAACCTCACCCCTCCACTTT.

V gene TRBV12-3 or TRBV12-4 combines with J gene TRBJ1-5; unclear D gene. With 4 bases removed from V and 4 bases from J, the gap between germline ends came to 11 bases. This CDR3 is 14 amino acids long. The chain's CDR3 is CASSYDLGNQPQHF. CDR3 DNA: TGTGCCAGCAGTTACGACCTGGGAAATCAGCCCCAGCATTTT.

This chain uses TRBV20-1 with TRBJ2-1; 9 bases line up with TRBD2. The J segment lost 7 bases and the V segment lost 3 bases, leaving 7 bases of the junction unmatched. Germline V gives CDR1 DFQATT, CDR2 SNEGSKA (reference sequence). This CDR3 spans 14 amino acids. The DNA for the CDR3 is TGCAGTGCTAGTGGCCAGCGGGAGGTTAATGAGCAGTTCTTC. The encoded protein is CSASGQREVNEQFF.